The text below deals with one T cell receptor (beta chain). In the source study's methods: Researchers report that nucleated cell counts were estimated from reference gene primer amplification. TCRdb's table, derived via immunoSEQ multiplex PCR, lists solely in-frame clones and lacks some. D and trimming were read from the DNA, whereas the V and J calls and clone size are those reported in that table. The sample carries 200,000 to 250,000 clones, roughly nine tenths recorded once. CDR3 length: 14 amino acids. Germline CDR1 and CDR2: LNHDA and SQIVND (reference sequence). Trimming at V came to 6 bases and at J to 1 base, leaving 4 bases not matched to a gene. The sample belongs to a study of blood T cell repertoires in COVID-19. Study summary: Acute and convalescent COVID-19 samples came from the United States, Italy and Spain. The cDNA or gDNA used as material had been derived from T cells, B-cell-depleted T cells, or PBMCs.

Patients of the Seattle cohort, enrolled during active infection, were followed longitudinally. The sample consisted of peripheral blood. The J gene is TRBJ1-1, the V gene TRBV19, with 8 bases fitting TRBD1. The clonotype comes from a woman aged 50 to 60 with COVID-19, enrolled during active disease. CDR3: CASRMTGANTEAFF. The CDR3 region has the DNA TGTGCCAGTAGAATGACAGGGGCGAACACTGAAGCTTTCTTT.